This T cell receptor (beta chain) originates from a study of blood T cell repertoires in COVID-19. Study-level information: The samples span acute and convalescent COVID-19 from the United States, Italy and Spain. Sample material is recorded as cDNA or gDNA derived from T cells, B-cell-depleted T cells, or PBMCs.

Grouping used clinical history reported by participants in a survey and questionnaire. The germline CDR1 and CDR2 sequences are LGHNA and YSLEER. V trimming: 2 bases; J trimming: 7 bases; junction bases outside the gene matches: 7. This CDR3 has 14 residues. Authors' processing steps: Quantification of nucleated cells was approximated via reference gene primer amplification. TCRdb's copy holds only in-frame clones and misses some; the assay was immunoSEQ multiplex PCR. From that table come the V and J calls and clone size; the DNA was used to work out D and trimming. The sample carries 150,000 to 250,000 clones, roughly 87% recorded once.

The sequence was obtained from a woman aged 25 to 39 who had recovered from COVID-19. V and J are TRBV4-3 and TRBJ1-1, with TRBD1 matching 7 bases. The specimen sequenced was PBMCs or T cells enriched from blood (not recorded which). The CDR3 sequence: CASSQTDRVSEAFF. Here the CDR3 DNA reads TGCGCCAGCAGCCAAACCGACAGGGTGAGTGAAGCTTTCTTT.